Described below is a single TCR beta chain sequence and its context. Its cognate antigen is unknown. This entry belongs to a study of OX40 agonist ivuxolimab in advanced cancers. Study-level results: Compared with CD4+, CD8+ T cells on average had more expanded clones. Some patients without response likewise showed low normalized clonal expansion.

Trimming took 0 bases from V and 3 from J, leaving 9 bases between them. The germline gives CDR1 MNHEY, CDR2 SVGAGI. The CDR3 spans 14 residues. Sequenced by immunoSEQ multiplex PCR; TCRdb stores in-frame clones only, minus some. The sample includes about 40,000 clones, approximately 88% seen only once; the top ten take 20% to 30%. This TCR was recovered from an adult with an advanced solid tumor such as melanoma, head and neck, liver or kidney cancer. The gene calls are TRBV6-5 and TRBJ2-7; D call uncertain. The specimen comprised CD4+ or CD8+ T cells sorted from blood, sampled in a trial of the OX40 agonist ivuxolimab. CDR3 nucleotides: TGTGCCAGCAGTTACTCCCAGTTTAGCTACGAGCAGTACTTC. Translation: CASSYSQFSYEQYF.